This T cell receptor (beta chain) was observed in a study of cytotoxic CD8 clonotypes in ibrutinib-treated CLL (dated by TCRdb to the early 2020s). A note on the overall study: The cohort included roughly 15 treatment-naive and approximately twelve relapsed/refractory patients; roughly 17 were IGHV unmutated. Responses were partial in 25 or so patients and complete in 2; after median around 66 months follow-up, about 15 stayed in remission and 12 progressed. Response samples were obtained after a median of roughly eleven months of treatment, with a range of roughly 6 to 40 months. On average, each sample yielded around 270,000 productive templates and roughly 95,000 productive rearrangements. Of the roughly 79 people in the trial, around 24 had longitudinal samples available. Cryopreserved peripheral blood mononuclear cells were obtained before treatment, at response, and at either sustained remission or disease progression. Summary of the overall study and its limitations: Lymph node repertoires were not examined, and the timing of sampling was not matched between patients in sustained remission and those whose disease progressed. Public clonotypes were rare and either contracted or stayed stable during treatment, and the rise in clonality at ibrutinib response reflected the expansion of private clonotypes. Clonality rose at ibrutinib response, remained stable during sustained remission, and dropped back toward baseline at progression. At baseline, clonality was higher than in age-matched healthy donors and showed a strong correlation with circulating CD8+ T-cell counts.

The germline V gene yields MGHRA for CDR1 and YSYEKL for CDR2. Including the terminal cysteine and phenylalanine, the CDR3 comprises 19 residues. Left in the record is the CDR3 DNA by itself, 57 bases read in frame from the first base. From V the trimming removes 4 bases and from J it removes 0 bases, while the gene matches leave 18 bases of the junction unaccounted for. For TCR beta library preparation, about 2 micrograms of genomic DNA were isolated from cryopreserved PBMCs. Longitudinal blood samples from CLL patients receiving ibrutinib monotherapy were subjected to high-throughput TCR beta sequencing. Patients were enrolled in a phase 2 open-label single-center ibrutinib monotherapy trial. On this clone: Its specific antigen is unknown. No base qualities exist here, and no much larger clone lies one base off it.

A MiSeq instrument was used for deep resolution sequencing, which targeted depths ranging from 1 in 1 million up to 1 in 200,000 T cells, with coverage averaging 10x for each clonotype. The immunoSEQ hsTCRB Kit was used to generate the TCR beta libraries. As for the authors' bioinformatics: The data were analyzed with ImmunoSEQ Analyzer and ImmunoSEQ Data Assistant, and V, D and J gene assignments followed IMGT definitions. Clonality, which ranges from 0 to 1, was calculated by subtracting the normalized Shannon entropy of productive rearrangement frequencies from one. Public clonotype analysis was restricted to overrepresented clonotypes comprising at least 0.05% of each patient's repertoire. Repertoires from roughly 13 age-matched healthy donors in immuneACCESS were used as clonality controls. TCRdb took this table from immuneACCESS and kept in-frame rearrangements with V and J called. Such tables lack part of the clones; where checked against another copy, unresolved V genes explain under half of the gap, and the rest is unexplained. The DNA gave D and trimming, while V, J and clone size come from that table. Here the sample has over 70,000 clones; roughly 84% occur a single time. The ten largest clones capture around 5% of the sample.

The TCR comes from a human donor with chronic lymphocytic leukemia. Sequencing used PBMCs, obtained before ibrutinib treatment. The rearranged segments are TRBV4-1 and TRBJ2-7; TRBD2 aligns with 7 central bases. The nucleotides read TGCGCCAGCAGCCGGAAAGGAAGTGTAGGCGGGAGCCTCTCCTACGAGCAGTACTTC. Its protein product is CASSRKGSVGGSLSYEQYF.